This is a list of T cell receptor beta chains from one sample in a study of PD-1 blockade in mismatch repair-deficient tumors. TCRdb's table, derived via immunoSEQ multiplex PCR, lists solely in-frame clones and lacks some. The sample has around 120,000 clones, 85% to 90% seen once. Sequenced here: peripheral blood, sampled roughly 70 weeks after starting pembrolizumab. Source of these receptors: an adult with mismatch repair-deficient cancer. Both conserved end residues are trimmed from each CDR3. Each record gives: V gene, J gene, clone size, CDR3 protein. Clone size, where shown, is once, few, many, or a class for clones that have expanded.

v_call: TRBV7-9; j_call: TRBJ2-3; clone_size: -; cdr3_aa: ASPHSGGRTVDTQY
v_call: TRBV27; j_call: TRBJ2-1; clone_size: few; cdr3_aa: ASSQLAGGYNEQF
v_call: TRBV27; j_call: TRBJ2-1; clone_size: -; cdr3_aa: ASSRDRGVDEQF
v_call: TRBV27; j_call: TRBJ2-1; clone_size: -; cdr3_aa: ARLRTRSVYNEQF
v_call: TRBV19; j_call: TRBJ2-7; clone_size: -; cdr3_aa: ASSPIKKNYEQY
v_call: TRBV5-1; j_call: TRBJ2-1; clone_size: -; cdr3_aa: ASSQSRDFYNEQF
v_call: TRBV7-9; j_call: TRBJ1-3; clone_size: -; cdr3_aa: ASSNPGVLSGNTIY
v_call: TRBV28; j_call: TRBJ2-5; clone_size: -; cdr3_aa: ASSDRGQETQY
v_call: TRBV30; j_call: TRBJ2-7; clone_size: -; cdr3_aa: AWSVSSVLR
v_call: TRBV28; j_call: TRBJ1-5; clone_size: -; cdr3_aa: ASKRDSNQPQH
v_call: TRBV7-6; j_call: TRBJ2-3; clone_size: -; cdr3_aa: ASSIGTDTQY
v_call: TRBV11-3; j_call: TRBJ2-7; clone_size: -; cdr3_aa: ASSLERYEQY
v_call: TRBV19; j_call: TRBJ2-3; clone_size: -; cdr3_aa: ASSIVGQGGDTQY
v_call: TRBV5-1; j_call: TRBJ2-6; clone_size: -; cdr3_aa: ASSRTGAAGANVLT
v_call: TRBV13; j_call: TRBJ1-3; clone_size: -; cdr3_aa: ASSPGSPTGNTIY
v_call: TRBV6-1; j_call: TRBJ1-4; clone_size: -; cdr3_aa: ASSPRGSTNEKLF
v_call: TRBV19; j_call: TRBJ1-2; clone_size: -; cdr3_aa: ASSIGGGSYGYT
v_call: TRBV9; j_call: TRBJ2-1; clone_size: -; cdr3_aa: ASSSGTSPYNEQF
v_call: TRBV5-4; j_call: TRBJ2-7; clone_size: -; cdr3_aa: ASSPGTIYEQY
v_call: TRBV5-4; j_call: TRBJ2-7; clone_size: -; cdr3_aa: ASSHIRDSIYEQY
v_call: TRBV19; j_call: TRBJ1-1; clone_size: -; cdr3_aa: ASSPYRVAGTEAF
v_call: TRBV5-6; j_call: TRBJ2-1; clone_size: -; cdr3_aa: ASSLGLASSYNEQF
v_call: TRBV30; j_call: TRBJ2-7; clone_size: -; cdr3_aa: AWSGPTGGFHEQY
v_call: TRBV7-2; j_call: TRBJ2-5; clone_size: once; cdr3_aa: ASSLAGYETQY
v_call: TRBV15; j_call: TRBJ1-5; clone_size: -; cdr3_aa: ATSRDLGNQPQH
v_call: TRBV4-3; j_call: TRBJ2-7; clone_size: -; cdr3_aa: ASSQPQATIYEQY
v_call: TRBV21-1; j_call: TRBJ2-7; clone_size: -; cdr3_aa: ASSNWVSTYEQY
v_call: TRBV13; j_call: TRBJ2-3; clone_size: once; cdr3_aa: ASSFRGRGSDTQY
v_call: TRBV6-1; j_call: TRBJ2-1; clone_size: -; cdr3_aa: ASESGPHTYNEQF
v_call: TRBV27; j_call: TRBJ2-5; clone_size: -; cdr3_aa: ASSLNDQETQY
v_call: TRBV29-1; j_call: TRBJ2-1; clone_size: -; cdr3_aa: SGAPGLLVGNEQF
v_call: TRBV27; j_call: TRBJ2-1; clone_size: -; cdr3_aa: ASGAGEGNEQF
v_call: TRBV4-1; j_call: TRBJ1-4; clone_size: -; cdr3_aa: ASSQAPGLADDNEKLF
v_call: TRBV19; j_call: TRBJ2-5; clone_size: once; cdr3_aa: ASSLQGETQY
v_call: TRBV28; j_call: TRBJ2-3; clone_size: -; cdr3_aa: ASRKDRGLSTDTQY
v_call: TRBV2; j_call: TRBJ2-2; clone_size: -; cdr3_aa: AKGDTGELF
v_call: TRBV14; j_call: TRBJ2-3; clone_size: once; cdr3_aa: ASSQIRGSTDTQY
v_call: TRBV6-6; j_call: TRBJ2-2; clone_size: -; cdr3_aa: ASSLAGEITGELF
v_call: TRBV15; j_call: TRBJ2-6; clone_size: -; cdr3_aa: ATSTQGEGANVLT
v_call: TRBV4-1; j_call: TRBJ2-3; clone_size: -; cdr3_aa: ASSQPTTGPSTDTQY
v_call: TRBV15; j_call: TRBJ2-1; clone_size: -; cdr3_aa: ATSGQREGRLYNEQF
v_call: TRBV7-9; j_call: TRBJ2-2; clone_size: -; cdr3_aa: ASSLLQVTNTGELF
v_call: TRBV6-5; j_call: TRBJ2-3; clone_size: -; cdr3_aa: ASSYTGSATDTQY
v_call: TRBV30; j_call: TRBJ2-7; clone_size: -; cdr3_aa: AWKERRSSYEQY
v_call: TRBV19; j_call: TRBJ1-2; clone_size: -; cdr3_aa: ASSVSQGESYGYT
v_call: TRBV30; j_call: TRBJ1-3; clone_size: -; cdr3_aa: AWSTTGAGNTIY
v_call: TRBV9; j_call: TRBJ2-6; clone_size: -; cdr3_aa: ASSPKMEGAGLGSSGANVLT
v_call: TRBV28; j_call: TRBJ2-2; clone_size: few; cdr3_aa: ASIPGQNTGELF
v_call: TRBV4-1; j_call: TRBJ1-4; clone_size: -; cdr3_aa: ASSQRTGLSATNEKLF
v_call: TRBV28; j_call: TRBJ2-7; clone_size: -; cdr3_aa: ASSLQDRVSYEQY